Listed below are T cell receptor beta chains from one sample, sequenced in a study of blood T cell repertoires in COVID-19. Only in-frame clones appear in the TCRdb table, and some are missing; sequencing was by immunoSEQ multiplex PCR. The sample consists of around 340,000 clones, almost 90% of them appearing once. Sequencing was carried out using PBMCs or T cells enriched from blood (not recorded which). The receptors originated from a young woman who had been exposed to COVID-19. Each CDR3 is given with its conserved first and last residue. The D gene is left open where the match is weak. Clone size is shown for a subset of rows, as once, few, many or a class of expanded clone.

CASSEAIDPSTDTQYF	TGCGCCAGCAGTGAGGCGATAGATCCTAGCACAGATACGCAGTATTTT	TRBJ2-3	TRBV10-2	-	-
CASSGTGSETQYF	TGTGCCAGTAGTGGGACAGGGAGCGAGACCCAGTACTTC	TRBJ2-5	TRBV19	TRBD1	-
CASSFTSGSSLEQYF	TGTGCCAGCAGCTTCACTAGCGGGAGCTCGCTCGAGCAGTACTTC	TRBJ2-7	TRBV7-9	TRBD2	-
CASSPLVAGGLTEQETQYF	TGTGCCAGCTCACCATTGGTAGCGGGAGGACTTACAGAACAAGAGACCCAGTACTTC	TRBJ2-5	TRBV18	TRBD2	once
CASSLVGQEPYNEQFF	TGCGCCAGCAGCTTGGTCGGACAGGAGCCCTACAATGAGCAGTTCTTC	TRBJ2-1	TRBV5-1	TRBD1	-
CASSQYRGGSPLHF	TGTGCCAGCAGCCAATATCGCGGGGGTTCACCCCTCCACTTT	TRBJ1-6	TRBV14	-	-
CASSSRGRRGSGYTF	TGTGCCAGCAGCTCCAGGGGGCGGAGGGGATCTGGCTACACCTTC	TRBJ1-2	TRBV6-1	TRBD1	-
CASSQDRGTNEKLFF	TGTGCCAGCAGCCAAGACAGGGGCACTAATGAAAAACTGTTTTTT	TRBJ1-4	TRBV4-2	-	few
CASSFVDQPQHF	TGTGCCAGCAGCTTCGTCGATCAGCCCCAGCATTTT	TRBJ1-5	TRBV12-3/TRBV12-4	-	-
CASSLRSGRLRDEQYF	TGTGCCAGTAGTTTACGTAGCGGGAGATTGCGTGACGAGCAGTACTTC	TRBJ2-7	TRBV19	TRBD2	-
CASSVDLAGAQEQYF	TGTGCCAGCAGCGTAGATCTAGCGGGAGCTCAGGAGCAGTACTTC	TRBJ2-7	TRBV9	TRBD2	-
CASSLVTGGRGTDTQYF	TGCGCCAGCAGCTTGGTCACAGGGGGCAGGGGGACAGATACGCAGTATTTT	TRBJ2-3	TRBV5-1	TRBD1	-
CAWTGSSETQYF	TGTGCCTGGACAGGGTCATCAGAGACCCAGTACTTC	TRBJ2-5	TRBV30	-	-
CASSFGTSEENIQYF	TGTGCCAGCAGTTTTGGAACTAGCGAGGAGAACATTCAGTACTTC	TRBJ2-4	TRBV28	TRBD2	-
CASSNPRGGYGYTF	TGTGCCAGCAGCAACCCCCGGGGTGGCTATGGCTACACCTTC	TRBJ1-2	TRBV28	-	-
CASSPGGQGNEQFF	TGTGCCAGCAGCCCGGGAGGGCAAGGCAATGAGCAGTTCTTC	TRBJ2-1	TRBV28	TRBD2	-
CATSREIHGVQETQYF	TGTGCCACCAGCAGAGAAATCCACGGGGTCCAAGAGACCCAGTACTTC	TRBJ2-5	TRBV15	-	-
CASSLWTTASEAFF	TGTGCCAGCAGTTTATGGACAACAGCTTCTGAAGCTTTCTTT	TRBJ1-1	TRBV28	-	once
CASSPLKASSGANVLTF	TGTGCCAGCTCACCACTGAAAGCTTCCTCTGGGGCCAACGTCCTGACTTTC	TRBJ2-6	TRBV18	-	-
CASSPKGTSGSNEQFF	TGTGCCAGCAGCCCTAAGGGGACTAGCGGGAGCAATGAGCAGTTCTTC	TRBJ2-1	TRBV3-1/TRBV3-2	TRBD2	-
CASRTSGSRNEQYF	TGTGCCAGCAGGACTAGCGGGAGCCGGAACGAGCAGTACTTC	TRBJ2-7	TRBV27	TRBD2	-
CATSSGVEGNEQFF	TGTGCCACCAGCAGTGGGGTTGAGGGAAATGAGCAGTTCTTC	TRBJ2-1	TRBV15	-	-
CASSSPGSSYNSPLHF	TGTGCCAGCAGCTCTCCAGGCAGCTCCTATAATTCACCCCTCCACTTT	TRBJ1-6	TRBV9	-	-
CASSGWDRGYYEQYF	TGTGCCAGCAGTGGTTGGGACAGGGGTTACTACGAGCAGTACTTC	TRBJ2-7	TRBV25-1	TRBD1	-
CASSHRGRSYEQYF	TGTGCCAGCAGCCACAGGGGACGTTCCTACGAGCAGTACTTC	TRBJ2-7	TRBV3-1/TRBV3-2	-	few
CASSIAPRLGEAFF	TGTGCCAGTAGTATAGCCCCCAGGTTAGGCGAAGCTTTCTTT	TRBJ1-1	TRBV19	-	-
CASSGRDGDNEQFF	TGTGCCAGCTCCGGGAGGGACGGGGACAATGAGCAGTTCTTC	TRBJ2-1	TRBV18	TRBD2	-
CSVRTILSYEQYF	TGCAGCGTAAGGACAATTCTATCCTACGAGCAGTACTTC	TRBJ2-7	TRBV29-1	-	-
CASRANRGALQENTEAFF	TGTGCCAGCAGGGCAAATCGGGGGGCCTTACAGGAGAACACTGAAGCTTTCTTT	TRBJ1-1	TRBV3-1/TRBV3-2	-	-
CARSNQEAFPHEQYF	TGTGCCAGAAGCAACCAGGAGGCCTTCCCCCACGAGCAGTACTTC	TRBJ2-7	TRBV5-3	-	few
CASSQVVGGETQYF	TGTGCCAGCAGCCAAGTGGTCGGCGGGGAGACCCAGTACTTC	TRBJ2-5	TRBV3-1/TRBV3-2	-	-
CASFSTRQGDYGYTF	TGTGCCAGCTTCTCCACAAGACAGGGAGACTATGGCTACACCTTC	TRBJ1-2	TRBV27	TRBD1	few
CASSKGLAGYIETQYF	TGTGCCAGCAGTAAGGGACTAGCGGGATATATAGAGACCCAGTACTTC	TRBJ2-5	TRBV28	TRBD2	-
CASSPGQSISGANVLTF	TGTGCCAGCAGCCCGGGACAGAGTATCTCTGGGGCCAACGTCCTGACTTTC	TRBJ2-6	TRBV7-3	TRBD1	-
CASSLQSGGSYNEQFF	TGTGCCAGCAGCTTACAGTCGGGGGGATCCTACAATGAGCAGTTCTTC	TRBJ2-1	TRBV11-2	TRBD2	-
CASSPPEDRGEKLFF	TGTGCCAGCTCACCACCTGAGGACAGGGGAGAAAAACTGTTTTTT	TRBJ1-4	TRBV18	TRBD1	-
CASSAQGMANTEAFF	TGTGCCAGTAGTGCACAGGGGATGGCGAACACTGAAGCTTTCTTT	TRBJ1-1	TRBV19	TRBD1	-
CASRRGVAYGYTF	TGTGCCAGTAGAAGGGGCGTCGCCTATGGCTACACCTTC	TRBJ1-2	TRBV19	-	-
CASSETRREAFF	TGTGCCAGCAGTGAGACGCGGCGAGAAGCTTTCTTT	TRBJ1-1	TRBV2	-	-
CASSIAWRGMNTEAFF	TGTGCCAGTAGTATAGCGTGGAGGGGCATGAACACTGAAGCTTTCTTT	TRBJ1-1	TRBV19	-	-
CASSKVGGGGLSNQPQHF	TGTGCCAGCAGCAAAGTAGGGGGAGGGGGGCTGAGCAATCAGCCCCAGCATTTT	TRBJ1-5	TRBV21-1	-	-
CASSYSTGADQPQHF	TGTGCCAGCAGTTACTCGACAGGGGCGGATCAGCCCCAGCATTTT	TRBJ1-5	TRBV6-5	TRBD1	once
CASSHQAAGNTEAFF	TGTGCCAGTAGTCACCAGGCAGCGGGTAACACTGAAGCTTTCTTT	TRBJ1-1	TRBV19	-	-
CASSSGLAAPYEQYF	TGTGCCAGCAGTTCGGGACTAGCGGCTCCCTACGAGCAGTACTTC	TRBJ2-7	TRBV27	TRBD2	-
CASSFGTGHYEQYF	TGCGCCAGCAGCTTTGGGACAGGGCACTACGAGCAGTACTTC	TRBJ2-7	TRBV5-1	TRBD1	-
CASSRQGLRSAEAFF	TGTGCCAGTAGTAGACAGGGACTTAGGAGCGCTGAAGCTTTCTTT	TRBJ1-1	TRBV19	TRBD1	-
CAWSVVPLQETQYF	TGTGCCTGGAGTGTTGTGCCCCTACAAGAGACCCAGTACTTC	TRBJ2-5	TRBV30	-	-
CASSQVQGSVLEQFF	TGTGCCAGCAGCCAAGTTCAGGGGTCGGTTTTAGAGCAGTTCTTC	TRBJ2-1	TRBV14	-	-
CASSDTPGAHEQYF	TGCGCCAGCAGCGACACTCCAGGGGCCCACGAGCAGTACTTC	TRBJ2-7	TRBV4-1	-	many
CASSGSGTGELFF	TGTGCCAGCAGTGGGAGCGGGACCGGGGAGCTGTTTTTT	TRBJ2-2	TRBV12-3/TRBV12-4	-	-
CASSPSTYEQYF	TGTGCCAGCAGCCCCTCTACCTACGAGCAGTACTTC	TRBJ2-7	TRBV4-2	-	-
CASSPLERTGPNTGELFF	TGTGCCAGCAGCCCGCTAGAACGGACAGGGCCGAACACCGGGGAGCTGTTTTTT	TRBJ2-2	TRBV7-2	TRBD1	-
CASSPRLQGQETQYF	TGTGCCAGCTCACCACGGCTTCAGGGTCAAGAGACCCAGTACTTC	TRBJ2-5	TRBV18	-	once
CASSLVGQGLTYEQYF	TGTGCCAGCAGCTTGGTGGGACAGGGGTTGACCTACGAGCAGTACTTC	TRBJ2-7	TRBV5-6	TRBD1	-